The sequence of this T cell receptor beta chain was determined in a study of graft-versus-host responses after intestinal transplantation. About the study: All recipients were given anti-thymocyte globulin induction, and tacrolimus and steroids were then administered for roughly 3 years.

CDR1 and CDR2 from the germline V gene are MNHNS and SASEGT. This CDR3 is 13 amino acids long. V lost 7 bases, J lost 3 bases, and 10 bases lay in between. Sequenced by immunoSEQ multiplex PCR; TCRdb stores in-frame clones only, minus some. The sample carries 95,000 to 100,000 clones, 86% recorded once. As concerns this clone: As yet, its antigen is unknown.

General study points: Clonal ratios of graft-versus-host to host-versus-graft in allografts were high for patients exhibiting graft-donor T cell macrochimerism. GvH clones were identified in recipient marrow, with some first appearing in ileum or blood.

The source was PBMCs, collected 255 days after intestinal transplant. This TCR came from a human patient who received an intestinal transplant, so some T cells may come from the graft donor. The V call is TRBV6-1, the J call TRBJ1-5; possibly TRBD1 for D (5 bases). The CDR3 coding sequence is TGTGCCAGCAACCGGGACGACAATCAGCCCCAGCATTTT. This translates into CASNRDDNQPQHF.